This TCR beta chain came from a study of T-cell memory formation after mild COVID-19. Study-level findings and limits: Day 15 to 85 contracting clones showed balanced CD4/CD8; day 15 to 37 expanders favored CD4+. Still unconfirmed is whether the second-wave clones peaking on day 37 recognized SARS-CoV-2. Pre-infection memory contained some responding clones, which suggested that cross-reactive memory had joined.

V lost 2 bases to trimming and J lost 0 bases; unmatched junction nucleotides: 8. The CDR3 is made up of 19 amino acids. Germline values: CDR1 SGHTA, CDR2 FQGTGA. A remark on this clonotype: Its antigen is not identified.

TCRdb analysed the 5' RACE reads with MiXCR anew, one entry per CDR3 protein. The top ten hold more than 2% of the sample, which has about 250,000 distinct CDR3 sequences, about 16% seen once. Sequenced input: PBMCs or a T cell subset sorted from them (not recorded which). This clonotype was obtained from an adult woman who had mild COVID-19 (a few samples of this study predate the infection). Cell type and time point are not known. V is TRBV7-3 and J is TRBJ2-1; TRBD1 matches at 12 bases. The CDR3 DNA reads TGTGCCAGCAGCTTAGGAGGGACAGGGGGCCCCGCCTCCTACAATGAGCAGTTCTTC. Translation: CASSLGGTGGPASYNEQFF.